The present entry profiles one T cell receptor beta chain with its context. What it recognizes is unknown. TCRdb's copy holds only in-frame clones and misses some; the assay was immunoSEQ multiplex PCR. The sample has about a million clones; under 80% are singletons. This entry comes from a study of shared clonotypes between healthy human individuals. Study-level results: A limitation of the genetic and exposure-history diversity represented arose from few donors. Rarefaction showed sorted-subset sequencing was incomplete despite large depth.

The CDR3 has 16 residues. Trimming took 7 bases from V and 1 from J; bases not matched to a gene: 8. Germline loops: CDR1 SNHLY, CDR2 FYNNEI. The rearrangement joins TRBV2 to TRBJ2-7; 12 nucleotides match TRBD2. The sample comprised memory CD4+ T cells sorted from blood. Subset denoted: CD45RA-negative fraction. The receptor's source is a man aged 18 to 35 in good health. The CDR3 nucleotides are TGTGCCAGCACCCACTTGACTAGCGGGAGATCCTACGAGCAGTACTTC. Its protein product is CASTHLTSGRSYEQYF.